This T cell receptor beta chain stems from a study of Ad26.COV2.S vaccination and SARS-CoV-2 variants. Study conclusions and caveats: Total T cell responses were possibly underestimated by TCR breadth and depth analyses. Recipients of vaccine and of placebo showed similar breadth of their non-spike TCR repertoires.

Germline V gene data show CDR1 as SGHDT and CDR2 as YYEEEE. V shed 1 base and J shed 4 bases, with 17 bases lying between them. The CDR3 covers 16 residues. Described treatment: about 20 received Ad26.COV2.S at low or high dose, single or two shots; about five received placebo; per-sample allocation not given. Samples analyzed were those drawn on day 63 after the first vaccine or placebo injection. At a Boston site, the person donating was an adult of 18-55 years. On this clone: Its target is not known.

Generated by immunoSEQ multiplex PCR, the TCRdb table keeps only in-frame clones and is missing some. Here the sample spans fewer than 400,000 clones, around nine tenths being singletons. Sequenced material: peripheral blood, taken in a trial of Ad26.COV2.S vaccine versus placebo. This sequence joins TRBV5-6 and TRBJ1-2; D unclear. The clonotype originates from a person between 18 and 65 years old who received the Ad26.COV2.S COVID-19 vaccine or a placebo. The CDR3 reads CASSLSTQGGPYGYTF. The CDR3, as DNA: TGTGCCAGCAGCTTGTCGACGCAAGGAGGTCCCTATGGCTACACCTTC.